This T cell receptor (beta chain) was sequenced for a study of T cell changes during pregnancy in multiple sclerosis. This table comes from immunoSEQ multiplex PCR, and its TCRdb copy is limited to in-frame clones, with some not included. In the table there are approximately 60,000 clones, 87% of which are singletons. Sequencing used peripheral blood from another person, used as feeder cells. The receptor comes from a human donor whose cells served as feeder cells for cultures in a pregnancy study.

The DNA of the CDR3 is TGTGCCAGCAGCCACTCGAGTTATAGCAATCAGCCCCAGCATTTT. Translation: CASSHSSYSNQPQHF. The rearrangement joins TRBV7-9 to TRBJ1-5; D is unclear. The germline CDR1 and CDR2 sequences are SEHNR and FQNEAQ (reference sequence). This CDR3 has 15 residues. Trimming removed 5 bases at V and 0 bases at J, with 11 bases between. The entire variable domain, with the rest obtained from reference TRBV7-9 and TRBJ1-5, is as follows: DTGVSQNPRHKITKRGQNVTFRCDPISEHNRLYWYRQTLGQGPEFLTYFQNEAQLEKSRLLSDRFSAERPKGSFSTLEIQRTEQGDSAMYLCASSHSSYSNQPQHFGDGTRLSIL.